This is a list of T cell receptor beta chains from one sample in a study of OX40 agonist ivuxolimab in advanced cancers. The method was immunoSEQ multiplex PCR; TCRdb's version includes in-frame clones alone and lacks a portion of them. Of some 39,000 clones in the sample, about 81% were seen once. Sequences were derived from CD4+ or CD8+ T cells sorted from blood, sampled in a trial of the OX40 agonist ivuxolimab. These receptors all come from an adult with an advanced solid tumor such as melanoma, head and neck, liver or kidney cancer. Both conserved end residues are part of each CDR3. D genes are given only for firm matches. Size is omitted from some rows. Given values are once, few, many or a class for expanded clones.

d_gene: -
v_gene: TRBV30
j_gene: TRBJ1-2
abundance: -
CDR3nt: TGTGCCTGGAGTCACCCTACCCGGTACTTCTATGGCTACACCTTC
CDR3aa: CAWSHPTRYFYGYTF

d_gene: -
v_gene: TRBV4-1
j_gene: TRBJ2-1
abundance: -
CDR3nt: TGCGCCAGCAGCCAGTACCAGAGCGCAGGACACAATGAGCAGTTCTTC
CDR3aa: CASSQYQSAGHNEQFF

d_gene: TRBD2
v_gene: TRBV27
j_gene: TRBJ2-1
abundance: -
CDR3nt: TGTGCCAGCAGACTGACTAGCGGGGGCTACAATGAGCAGTTCTTC
CDR3aa: CASRLTSGGYNEQFF

d_gene: -
v_gene: TRBV6-5
j_gene: TRBJ1-2
abundance: -
CDR3nt: TGTGCCAGCAGCTTAATTGAGAACGAGGCCACCTTC
CDR3aa: CASSLIENEATF

d_gene: -
v_gene: TRBV7-9
j_gene: TRBJ1-1
abundance: -
CDR3nt: TGTGCCAGCAGCTACCAGGGTGGGAACACTGAAGCTTTCTTT
CDR3aa: CASSYQGGNTEAFF

d_gene: TRBD1
v_gene: TRBV6-1
j_gene: TRBJ1-1
abundance: -
CDR3nt: TGTGCCAGCTCGGGACAGGGGAGGAACACTGAAGCTTTCTTT
CDR3aa: CASSGQGRNTEAFF

d_gene: -
v_gene: TRBV28
j_gene: TRBJ2-7
abundance: few
CDR3nt: TGTGCCAGCAGGCCAACGGGATCCCGGTCCGAGCAGTACTTC
CDR3aa: CASRPTGSRSEQYF

d_gene: TRBD1
v_gene: TRBV15
j_gene: TRBJ2-7
abundance: -
CDR3nt: TGTGCCACCAGCAGTCAGGGGGCGGGCGAGCAGTACTTC
CDR3aa: CATSSQGAGEQYF

d_gene: -
v_gene: TRBV7-3
j_gene: TRBJ2-6
abundance: few
CDR3nt: TGTGCCAGCAGCTTAACGGGTGGTGGTCGGAGCTCTGGGGCCAACGTCCTGACTTTC
CDR3aa: CASSLTGGGRSSGANVLTF

d_gene: TRBD2
v_gene: TRBV19
j_gene: TRBJ2-4
abundance: -
CDR3nt: TGTGCCAGTAGTCGATCCCGGACTAGCGGGGGACTTACGTACTTC
CDR3aa: CASSRSRTSGGLTYF

d_gene: -
v_gene: TRBV4-2
j_gene: TRBJ2-7
abundance: -
CDR3nt: TGTGCCAGCAGCCAAGATCCCCGGGGAGGGGGCGAGCAGTACTTC
CDR3aa: CASSQDPRGGGEQYF

d_gene: -
v_gene: TRBV6-5
j_gene: TRBJ1-2
abundance: once
CDR3nt: TGTGCCAGCAGTTACTCGGGTTACGGCTACACCTTC
CDR3aa: CASSYSGYGYTF

d_gene: -
v_gene: TRBV18
j_gene: TRBJ2-3
abundance: -
CDR3nt: TGTGCCAGCTCAGCGGGAAACACAGATACGCAGTATTTT
CDR3aa: CASSAGNTDTQYF

d_gene: -
v_gene: TRBV18
j_gene: TRBJ2-7
abundance: -
CDR3nt: TGTGCCAGCTCACCTACCCAGGCCAGCTCCTACGAGCAGTACTTC
CDR3aa: CASSPTQASSYEQYF

d_gene: TRBD2
v_gene: TRBV6-1
j_gene: TRBJ2-7
abundance: few
CDR3nt: TGTGCCAGCAGTGAAGGGGCGGGAGGGCTCTACGAGCAGTACTTC
CDR3aa: CASSEGAGGLYEQYF

d_gene: -
v_gene: TRBV27
j_gene: TRBJ2-7
abundance: -
CDR3nt: TGTGCCAGCAGTCCCTACAGAGGGAGCCACGAGCAGTACTTC
CDR3aa: CASSPYRGSHEQYF

d_gene: -
v_gene: TRBV27
j_gene: TRBJ2-6
abundance: -
CDR3nt: TGTGCCAGCAGTTACAGCTCCTCTGGGGCCAACGTCCTGACTTTC
CDR3aa: CASSYSSSGANVLTF

d_gene: -
v_gene: TRBV5-5
j_gene: TRBJ1-6
abundance: -
CDR3nt: TGTGCCAGCAGCTTAAGTTACGTACCAAATTCACCCCTCCACTTT
CDR3aa: CASSLSYVPNSPLHF

d_gene: -
v_gene: TRBV5-5
j_gene: TRBJ1-4
abundance: -
CDR3nt: TGTGCCAGCAGCTTGGATCCTCTCGAAAAACTGTTTTTT
CDR3aa: CASSLDPLEKLFF

d_gene: -
v_gene: TRBV5-4
j_gene: TRBJ1-3
abundance: -
CDR3nt: TGCGCCAGCAGCCAAACCAGGGACGGAAACACCATATATTTT
CDR3aa: CASSQTRDGNTIYF

d_gene: -
v_gene: TRBV28
j_gene: TRBJ1-5
abundance: once
CDR3nt: TGTGCCAGCAGTTCCTCAATTGGTCACCAGCATTTT
CDR3aa: CASSSSIGHQHF

d_gene: TRBD1
v_gene: TRBV7-2
j_gene: TRBJ1-1
abundance: -
CDR3nt: TGTGCCATCCCATCCGGGACAGGCGACATGAACACTGAAGCTTTCTTT
CDR3aa: CAIPSGTGDMNTEAFF

d_gene: TRBD2
v_gene: TRBV7-3
j_gene: TRBJ2-3
abundance: -
CDR3nt: TGTGCCAGCAGCCCCTCCGGAGGACTAGTGAGAGATACGCAGTATTTT
CDR3aa: CASSPSGGLVRDTQYF

d_gene: TRBD1
v_gene: TRBV9
j_gene: TRBJ2-7
abundance: -
CDR3nt: TGTGCCAGCAGCCCTCGGACAGGGGGGGGAGAGCAGTACTTC
CDR3aa: CASSPRTGGGEQYF

d_gene: -
v_gene: TRBV6-5
j_gene: TRBJ2-1
abundance: -
CDR3nt: TGTGCCAGCGGTCAGGGACTGGCCTACAATGAGCAGTTCTTC
CDR3aa: CASGQGLAYNEQFF

d_gene: TRBD1
v_gene: TRBV19
j_gene: TRBJ1-1
abundance: -
CDR3nt: TGTGCCAGTAGTATTTTCGGGAACAGGGGATACAACACTGAAGCTTTCTTT
CDR3aa: CASSIFGNRGYNTEAFF

d_gene: -
v_gene: TRBV9
j_gene: TRBJ2-7
abundance: once
CDR3nt: TGTGCCAGCAGCCCCGCGACAGGAGGCCGCTACGAGCAGTACTTC
CDR3aa: CASSPATGGRYEQYF

d_gene: -
v_gene: TRBV7-8
j_gene: TRBJ2-5
abundance: -
CDR3nt: TGTGCCAGCAGCCTGCGGTTCCAAGAGACCCAGTACTTC
CDR3aa: CASSLRFQETQYF

d_gene: -
v_gene: TRBV25-1
j_gene: TRBJ1-6
abundance: once
CDR3nt: TGTGCCAGCAGTGGGGCGCAGAATAATTCACCCCTCCACTTT
CDR3aa: CASSGAQNNSPLHF

d_gene: TRBD1
v_gene: TRBV7-2
j_gene: TRBJ1-2
abundance: -
CDR3nt: TGTGCCAGCAGCGGGACAGGGAAAATAGGTGGCTACACCTTC
CDR3aa: CASSGTGKIGGYTF

d_gene: -
v_gene: TRBV7-2
j_gene: TRBJ1-5
abundance: -
CDR3nt: TGTGCCAGCAGCTTAGAGGCAGGCCCATGGCCCCAGCATTTT
CDR3aa: CASSLEAGPWPQHF